What follows are 10 T cell receptor beta chains derived from one specimen sequenced in a study of T cell responses to AZD1222 COVID-19 vaccine. TCRdb's copy holds only in-frame clones and misses some; the assay was immunoSEQ multiplex PCR. The sample holds under 200,000 clones, 85% to 95% seen once. This material consisted of peripheral blood, taken on day 0 of AZD1222 vaccination. Source of these receptors: an adult in good health.

The CDR3 is CASSLGGGFTEAFF. CDR3 nucleotide sequence: TGCGCCAGCAGCTTGGGAGGAGGGTTCACTGAAGCTTTCTTT. The chain uses TRBV5-1 and TRBJ1-1; D is unclear. V was shortened by 0 bases and J by 4 bases, with 10 bases between the two germline ends. The CDR3 covers 14 residues. Germline CDR1 is SGHRS and CDR2 is YFSETQ.

This chain links TRBV4-2 with TRBJ2-4; 7 nucleotides line up with TRBD1. The CDR3 loop spans 18 amino acids. Germline values: CDR1 LGHNA, CDR2 YNFKEQ. The V and J ends lost 0 bases and 1 base, in that order; junction bases with no gene match: 9. For the CDR3, the DNA is TGTGCCAGCAGCCAAGATCAGGGCCAGGGGGTCGCCAAAAACATTCAGTACTTC. Residues: CASSQDQGQGVAKNIQYF.

This clone was seen just once. The chain employs TRBV19 and TRBJ2-7; 15 nucleotides line up with TRBD2. The CDR3 loop spans 16 amino acids. Germline V gene sequence: CDR1 LNHDA, CDR2 SQIVND (reference sequence). V was clipped by 9 bases and J by 2 bases; unmatched bases: 8. The CDR3 coding sequence is TGTGCCAGCTCAGGGACTAGCGGGGGGTCGCCCTACGAGCAGTACTTC. Translated: CASSGTSGGSPYEQYF.

J is TRBJ1-5 and V is TRBV19; D possibly corresponds to TRBD1 (5 bases). The germline V gene has CDR1 LNHDA and CDR2 SQIVND (reference sequence). The CDR3 loop spans 14 amino acids. V lost 1 base and J lost 7, with 11 bases in between. CDR3 sequence: CASSIGGAGQPQHF. The DNA for the CDR3 is TGTGCCAGTAGTATAGGAGGAGCAGGGCAGCCCCAGCATTTT.

The J gene is TRBJ1-3, the V gene TRBV29-1; 7 positions agree with TRBD1. CDR1 and CDR2 (germline): SQVTM, ANQGSEA. CDR3 size: 14 residues. V gave up 4 bases and J gave up 4 bases; unmatched junction bases: 7. The CDR3 DNA reads TGCAGCGTTGTCGAAGGGGGCGCCGGAAACACCATATATTTT. Its translation: CSVVEGGAGNTIYF. The variable domain in full, with the rest retrieved from reference TRBV29-1 and TRBJ1-3, is SAVISQKPSRDICQRGTSLTIQCQVDSQVTMMFWYRQQPGQSLTLIATANQGSEATYESGFVIDKFPISRPNLTFSTLTVSNMSPEDSSIYLCSVVEGGAGNTIYFGEGSWLTVV.

The chain combines TRBV19 with TRBJ2-7; weak D call: TRBD1 (5 bases). Germline values: CDR1 LNHDA, CDR2 SQIVND (reference sequence). This CDR3 comprises 15 residues. The V end was cut by 4 bases, the J end by 3 bases, with 16 bases between. CDR3 in DNA: TGTGCCAGTAGTAATCGACAGTCCCAGGTCTACGAGCAGTACTTC. Protein sequence: CASSNRQSQVYEQYF.

V usage is TRBV9 and J usage is TRBJ1-6, with TRBD1 matching 9 bases. Germline V gene data show CDR1 as SGDLS and CDR2 as YYNGEE. The CDR3 extends over 15 amino acids. The V and J ends lost 0 bases and 9 bases, in that order; junction bases with no gene match: 4. CDR3 region: CASSVVGTGSSPLHF. The CDR3 DNA reads TGTGCCAGCAGCGTAGTGGGGACAGGGTCTTCACCCCTCCACTTT.

The CDR3: CASSQALQGTAETQYF. The CDR3 coding sequence is TGTGCCAGCAGCCAAGCCCTACAGGGGACCGCGGAGACCCAGTACTTC. The chain is built from TRBV3-1 (or the pseudogene TRBV3-2) and TRBJ2-5; TRBD1 agrees at 7 bases. The junction had 10 bases not matched to a gene; V was cut back by 1 base and J by 5 bases. The CDR3 sequence is 16 residues long. Germline-derived CDR1 and CDR2 are LGHDT and YNNKEL (reference sequence).

The chain couples TRBV11-3 to TRBJ2-1, with TRBD1 as a possible D gene (6 bases). V shed 5 bases and J shed 0 bases, with 17 bases lying between them. The CDR3 loop spans 17 amino acids. Germline V CDR1 and CDR2: SGHNT, YENEEA. The CDR3 is CASSMAQGLSSYNEQFF. CDR3 nucleotides: TGTGCCAGCAGCATGGCACAGGGATTAAGCTCCTACAATGAGCAGTTCTTC.

The chain couples TRBV29-1 to TRBJ2-7; TRBD1 agrees at 10 bases. Losses at the gene ends were 4 bases for V and 5 bases for J; bases not matched to a gene: 5. Germline V gene sequence: CDR1 SQVTM, CDR2 ANQGSEA. The CDR3 runs to 13 residues. The CDR3 here is CSVAGTGVHEQYF. The DNA of the CDR3 is TGCAGCGTTGCCGGGACAGGGGTGCACGAGCAGTACTTC.